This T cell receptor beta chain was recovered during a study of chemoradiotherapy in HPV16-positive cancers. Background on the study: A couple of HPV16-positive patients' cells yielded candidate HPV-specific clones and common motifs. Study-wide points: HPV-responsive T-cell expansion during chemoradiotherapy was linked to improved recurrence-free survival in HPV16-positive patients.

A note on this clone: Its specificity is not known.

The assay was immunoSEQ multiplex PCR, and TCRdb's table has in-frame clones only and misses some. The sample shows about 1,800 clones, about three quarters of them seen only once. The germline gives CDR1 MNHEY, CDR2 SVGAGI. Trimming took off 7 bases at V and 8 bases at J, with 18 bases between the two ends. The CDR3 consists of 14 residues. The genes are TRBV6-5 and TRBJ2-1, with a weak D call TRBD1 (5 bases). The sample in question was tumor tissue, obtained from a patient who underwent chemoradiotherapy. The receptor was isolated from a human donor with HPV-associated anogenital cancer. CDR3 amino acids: CASTGPGWGDEQFF. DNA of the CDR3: TGTGCCAGCACTGGACCAGGGTGGGGTGATGAGCAGTTCTTC.